This TCR beta chain was recorded in a study of cytomegalovirus exposure and HLA in healthy donors. Study as a whole: From donors who were HLA-typed, an early data release held 75 million to 85 million unique TCRs. Study results and caveats: An analysis done earlier found most TCR beta V segments productive about 87% or about 30% of the time. Associated with cytomegalovirus, according to the listing, were 150 to 200 TCR beta chains.

Unrecorded immune exposures were likely, despite nominal health at sampling. On this clone itself: Its specificity is not known.

The study ran its PCR with 60 Vbeta and 13 Jbeta primers. Data came from immunoSEQ multiplex PCR; TCRdb stores just in-frame clones and leaves some out. This sample's table has about 72,000 clones. V was clipped by 7 bases and J by 2 bases, with 11 bases between them. CDR1 MNHEY and CDR2 SMNVEV come from the germline V gene (reference sequence). The CDR3 has 14 amino acids. V is TRBV27 and J is TRBJ2-2; D is possibly TRBD2 (6 bases). The sample taken for sequencing was PBMCs. The TCR comes from a man aged 50-60 years in good health and CMV-seropositive. CDR3 sequence reads: CASIGAGNTGELFF. Written as DNA, the CDR3 is TGTGCCAGCATTGGGGCGGGAAACACCGGGGAGCTGTTTTTT.